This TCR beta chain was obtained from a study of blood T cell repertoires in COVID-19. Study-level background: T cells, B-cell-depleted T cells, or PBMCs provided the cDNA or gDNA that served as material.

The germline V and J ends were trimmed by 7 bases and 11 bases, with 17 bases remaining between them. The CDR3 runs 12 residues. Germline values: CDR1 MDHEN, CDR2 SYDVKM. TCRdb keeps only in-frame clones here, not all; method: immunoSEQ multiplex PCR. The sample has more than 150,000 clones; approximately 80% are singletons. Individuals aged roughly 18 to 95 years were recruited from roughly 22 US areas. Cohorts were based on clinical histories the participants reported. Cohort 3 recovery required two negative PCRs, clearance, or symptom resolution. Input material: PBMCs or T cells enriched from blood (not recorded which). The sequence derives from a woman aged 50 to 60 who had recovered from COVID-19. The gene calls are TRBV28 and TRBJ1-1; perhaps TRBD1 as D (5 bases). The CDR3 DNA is TGTGCCAGCACAATTGACAGAAGTCGGGCTTTCTTT. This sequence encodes CASTIDRSRAFF.